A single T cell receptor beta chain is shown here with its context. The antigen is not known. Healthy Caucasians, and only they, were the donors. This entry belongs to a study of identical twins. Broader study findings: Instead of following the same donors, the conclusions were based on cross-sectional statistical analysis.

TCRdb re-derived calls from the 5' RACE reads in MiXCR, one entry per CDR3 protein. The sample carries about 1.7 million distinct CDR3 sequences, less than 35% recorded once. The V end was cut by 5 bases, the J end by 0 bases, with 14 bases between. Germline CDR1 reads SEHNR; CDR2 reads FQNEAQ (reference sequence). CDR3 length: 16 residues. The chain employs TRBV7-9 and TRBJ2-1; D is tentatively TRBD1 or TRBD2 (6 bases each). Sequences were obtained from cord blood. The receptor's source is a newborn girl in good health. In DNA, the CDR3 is TGTGCCAGCAGCACCATTGGGGGGCCCTCCTACAATGAGCAGTTCTTC. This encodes CASSTIGGPSYNEQFF.